This TCR beta chain originates from a study of blood T cell repertoires in COVID-19. In the study overall: COVID-19 samples collected from the United States, Italy and Spain covered acute and convalescent phases.

How the authors handled the data: Reference gene primer amplification in the assay estimated nucleated cell counts. Method: immunoSEQ multiplex PCR; TCRdb's copy keeps in-frame clones and lacks some. V, J and clone size reflect that table, while D and trimming were determined from the DNA. The sample records fewer than 400,000 clones, about 90% being singletons. Seattle patients were enrolled while actively infected and followed longitudinally. This CDR3 region has 15 residues. Losses at the gene ends were 4 bases for V and 1 base for J; bases not matched to a gene: 7. The germline gives CDR1 SGHRS, CDR2 YFSETQ.

The source of this sequence is a woman aged 25 to 39 with COVID-19, enrolled during active disease. Sequencing was carried out using peripheral blood. The chain combines TRBV5-1 with TRBJ1-1; TRBD1 agrees at 7 bases. The CDR3 DNA reads TGCGCCAGCAGCGAACTGACAGGGCCGAACACTGAAGCTTTCTTT. Protein product: CASSELTGPNTEAFF.